Detailed here is one T cell receptor (beta chain). This sample was taken from a study of cytotoxic CD8 clonotypes in ibrutinib-treated CLL. Sequencing used immunoSEQ multiplex PCR; TCRdb keeps in-frame clones, though not all of them. The data contain about 76,000 clones, roughly 83% of them seen just once; the ten biggest clones take up about 36%. Trimming removed 5 bases at V and 6 bases at J, with 10 bases between. Germline CDR1 reads SGHTA; CDR2 reads FQGTGA. This CDR3 is 12 amino acids long. This clonotype originated in a human donor with chronic lymphocytic leukemia. The sequences come from PBMCs, collected after 24 months of ibrutinib treatment. The chain recombines TRBV7-3 with TRBJ1-2; D is uncertain. DNA for the CDR3: TGTGCCAGCAGCCCCCCCCGAGATGGCTACACCTTC. Translating it yields CASSPPRDGYTF.